Sequencing of this TCR beta chain was carried out in a study of T cell repertoires in cytomegalovirus infection. MiXCR was run by TCRdb on the reads, yielding one entry per CDR3 protein. This table holds about 890,000 distinct CDR3 sequences, around 29% found once. Study-wide points: HLA-C-restricted CMV clonotypes gave the most frequent clonotype in two of eight donors.

This clonotype was counted only a few times. Its specificity is not known. CDR3 length equals 15 residues. Trimming removed 5 bases from V and 1 base from J; junction bases left unmatched: 6. Germline lookup yields CDR1 LNHDA and CDR2 SQIVND (reference sequence). The J gene is TRBJ1-1, the V gene TRBV19, with TRBD1 matching 8 bases. Specimen: cultured CD8+ T cells from PBMCs, collected from culture after CMV antigen stimulation. The receptor was derived from a human donor in good health (CMV status not recorded). Some clones in this sample may be carry-over from other donors' samples. In DNA, the CDR3 is TGTGCCAGTAGTCCCCGACAGGGGACGAACACTGAAGCTTTCTTT. Its protein product is CASSPRQGTNTEAFF.